Following are 17 T cell receptor beta chains from one sample sequenced in a study of OX40 agonist ivuxolimab in advanced cancers. Sequencing used immunoSEQ multiplex PCR; TCRdb keeps in-frame clones, though not all of them. The sample has approximately 100,000 clones, about 83% seen once. Sequences were derived from CD4+ or CD8+ T cells sorted from blood, sampled in a trial of the OX40 agonist ivuxolimab. These receptors were collected from an adult with an advanced solid tumor such as melanoma, head and neck, liver or kidney cancer.

V and J are TRBV9 and TRBJ2-1; D is perhaps TRBD1 (6 bases). V gave up 4 bases and J gave up 9 bases, with 20 bases separating them. The CDR3 consists of 15 residues. Per germline, CDR1 SGDLS and CDR2 YYNGEE. DNA for the CDR3: TGTGCCAGCAGCCTACAAGGGTACCTAGGGGGTGAGCAGTTCTTC. It is translated as CASSLQGYLGGEQFF.

V and J are TRBV5-1 and TRBJ2-3, with 10 bases fitting TRBD1. Germline loops: CDR1 SGHRS, CDR2 YFSETQ. The CDR3 contains 17 residues. V shed 3 bases and J 4 bases; nucleotides not matched to a gene: 11. For the CDR3, the DNA is TGCGCCAGCAGCTCCAAAACGACAGGGGGCCTATCAGATACGCAGTATTTT. Protein: CASSSKTTGGLSDTQYF.

The J gene is TRBJ2-7, the V gene TRBV6-5, with D possibly TRBD1 on 6 matching bases. The ends were cut back, 0 bases at V and 5 bases at J, with 14 bases in the middle. CDR3 length: 15 residues. CDR1 and CDR2 from the germline V gene are MNHEY and SVGAGI. CDR3 protein: CASSYSIRAGDEQYF. The DNA of the CDR3 is TGTGCCAGCAGTTACTCGATTAGGGCAGGGGACGAGCAGTACTTC.

This clone was counted between two and nine times. The chain is built from TRBV6-5 and TRBJ1-2; 7 nucleotides align to TRBD1. With V trimmed by 6 bases and J by 3 bases, 4 bases remained unmatched. The CDR3 sequence is 13 residues long. The germline V gene encodes CDR1 MNHEY and CDR2 SVGAGI. CDR3 nucleotides: TGTGCCAGCAGGTTCGGACAGGACTATGGCTACACCTTC. The encoded protein is CASRFGQDYGYTF.

The V and J genes are TRBV10-3 and TRBJ2-1; D possibly corresponds to TRBD2 (6 bases). Germline V gene data show CDR1 as ENHRY and CDR2 as SYGVKD. The CDR3 covers 17 residues. Trimming pared 2 bases from V and 7 bases from J, leaving 21 bases between. For the CDR3, the DNA is TGTGCCATCAGTGAGACTCCGGTTGGGGCCGGGGGAAATGAGCAGTTCTTC. It is translated as CAISETPVGAGGNEQFF.

This chain links TRBV15 with TRBJ2-7; no clear D gene. Germline lookup yields CDR1 LNHNV and CDR2 YYDKDF (reference sequence). V was shortened by 5 bases and J by 6 bases, with 14 bases between the two germline ends. The CDR3 extends over 13 amino acids. The CDR3 DNA follows: TGTGCCACCAGCCCCCGCCGGTGGGGCGAGCAGTACTTC. Its translation: CATSPRRWGEQYF.

The chain has TRBV29-1 and TRBJ2-1, with 8 bases fitting TRBD2. CDR1 is SQVTM and CDR2 is ANQGSEA in the germline V gene. The CDR3 spans 17 residues. The V and J ends lost 7 bases and 0 bases, in that order; junction bases with no gene match: 14. The DNA of the CDR3 is TGCAGCGCCGGGTCCGCGGGGGGCGGAAGCTCCTACAATGAGCAGTTCTTC. It translates to CSAGSAGGGSSYNEQFF.

The V gene is TRBV5-1, the J gene TRBJ1-3; D is uncertain. This CDR3 region has 16 residues. Trimming removed 0 bases at V and 4 bases at J, with 14 bases between. Germline V gene lookup returns CDR1 SGHRS and CDR2 YFSETQ. CDR3 residues: CASSLAPLTGGNTIYF. CDR3 sequence (DNA): TGCGCCAGCAGCTTGGCACCGTTGACGGGAGGAAACACCATATATTTT.

The genes are TRBV19 and TRBJ2-1, with TRBD2 matching 14 bases. The CDR3 is 13 residues long. The germline CDR1 and CDR2 sequences are LNHDA and SQIVND (reference sequence). Losses at the gene ends were 5 bases for V and 13 bases for J; bases not matched to a gene: 4. CDR3 DNA: TGTGCCAGTAGTTATGGACTAGCGGGAGGACAGTTCTTC. The encoded protein is CASSYGLAGGQFF. Using reference TRBV19 and TRBJ2-1 for the parts outside the CDR3, the full variable domain is DGGITQSPKYLFRKEGQNVTLSCEQNLNHDAMYWYRQDPGQGLRLIYYSQIVNDFQKGDIAEGYSVSREKKESFPLTVTSAQKNPTAFYLCASSYGLAGGQFFGPGTRLTVL.

The CDR3 region is CASSPGLTDTQYF. CDR3 bases: TGTGCCAGCTCCCCGGGACTCACAGATACGCAGTATTTT. This sequence joins TRBV18 and TRBJ2-3, with a possible D match to TRBD2 (6 bases). The CDR3 extends over 13 amino acids. The germline CDR1 and CDR2 sequences are KGHSH and LQKENI. Trimming removed 6 bases from V and 2 bases from J, with 9 bases in between.

This clone came up once. The chain employs TRBV2 and TRBJ1-4, with D unresolved. Deletions cut 7 bases from V and 0 bases from J, with 9 bases between. This CDR3 has 14 residues. Germline CDR1 and CDR2: SNHLY and FYNNEI. CDR3 DNA sequence: TGTGCCAGCACGGTTCTTGCAACTAATGAAAAACTGTTTTTT. Residues: CASTVLATNEKLFF.

The chain uses TRBV14 and TRBJ1-1, with no clear D. The CDR3 length is 13 residues. The germline gives CDR1 SGHDN, CDR2 FVKESK. Trimming stripped 0 bases from V and 6 bases from J, with 8 bases between. The CDR3 nucleotides are TGTGCCAGCAGCCAAGAGCGCGTAGCTGAAGCTTTCTTT. This codes for CASSQERVAEAFF.

The chain recombines TRBV10-3 with TRBJ2-2; 10 positions match TRBD1. CDR1 and CDR2 (germline): ENHRY, SYGVKD. The V and J ends lost 5 bases and 0 bases, in that order; junction bases with no gene match: 12. The CDR3 loop spans 19 amino acids. CDR3 sequence: CAISNAGTGALANTGELFF. The CDR3 nucleotides are TGTGCCATCAGTAACGCCGGGACAGGGGCCCTCGCGAACACCGGGGAGCTGTTTTTT.

This rearrangement joins TRBV7-9 to TRBJ2-1; 9 nucleotides match TRBD1. The junction had 1 base not matched to a gene; V was cut back by 8 bases and J by 8 bases. This CDR3 spans 11 amino acids. CDR1 SEHNR and CDR2 FQNEAQ come from the germline V gene (reference sequence). The DNA for the CDR3 is TGTGCCAGCGACAGGGGGTATGAGCAGTTCTTC. It yields the protein CASDRGYEQFF.

This sequence joins TRBV7-3 and TRBJ2-7, with a weak D call TRBD1 (6 bases). This CDR3 is 15 amino acids long. The V and J ends lost 2 bases and 2 bases respectively, with 13 bases between them. CDR1 and CDR2 from the germline V gene are SGHTA and FQGTGA. The CDR3 DNA reads as TGTGCCAGCAGCTTAGGTGGGGGCTTGCCCTACGAGCAGTACTTC. As protein: CASSLGGGLPYEQYF.

The rearrangement uses TRBV19 and TRBJ1-1; D gene uncertain. The V and J ends lost 1 base and 11 bases respectively, with 11 bases between them. This CDR3 spans 12 amino acids. Looked up from germline, CDR1 is LNHDA and CDR2 is SQIVND (reference sequence). The CDR3 nucleotides read TGTGCCAGTAGTATAGGGGAGTCGCGGGCTTTCTTT. Translating gives CASSIGESRAFF.

This chain connects TRBV7-8 to TRBJ1-3; D gene unclear. CDR1 and CDR2 (germline): SGHVS, FQNEAQ. The CDR3 is 15 amino acids. V was cut by 5 bases and J by 2 bases, with 13 bases left in between. CDR3 coding DNA: TGTGCCAGCAGCCAAAGCCGGCGGACTGGAAACACCATATATTTT. The encoded protein is CASSQSRRTGNTIYF.